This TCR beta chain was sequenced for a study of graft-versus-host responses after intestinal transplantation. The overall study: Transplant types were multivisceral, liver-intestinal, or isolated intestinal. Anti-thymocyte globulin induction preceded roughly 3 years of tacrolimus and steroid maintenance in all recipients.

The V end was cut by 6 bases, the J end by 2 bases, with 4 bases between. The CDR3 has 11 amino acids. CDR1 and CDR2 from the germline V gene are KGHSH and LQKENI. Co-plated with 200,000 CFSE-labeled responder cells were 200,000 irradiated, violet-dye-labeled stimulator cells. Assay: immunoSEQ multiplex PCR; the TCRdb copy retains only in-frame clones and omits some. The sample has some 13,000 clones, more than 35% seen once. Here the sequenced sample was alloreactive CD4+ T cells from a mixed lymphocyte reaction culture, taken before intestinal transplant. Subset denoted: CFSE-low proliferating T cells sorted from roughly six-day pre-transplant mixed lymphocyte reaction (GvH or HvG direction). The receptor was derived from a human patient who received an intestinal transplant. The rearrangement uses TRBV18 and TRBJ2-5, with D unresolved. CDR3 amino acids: CASSEQETQYF. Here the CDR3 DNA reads TGTGCCAGCTCGGAGCAAGAGACCCAGTACTTC.